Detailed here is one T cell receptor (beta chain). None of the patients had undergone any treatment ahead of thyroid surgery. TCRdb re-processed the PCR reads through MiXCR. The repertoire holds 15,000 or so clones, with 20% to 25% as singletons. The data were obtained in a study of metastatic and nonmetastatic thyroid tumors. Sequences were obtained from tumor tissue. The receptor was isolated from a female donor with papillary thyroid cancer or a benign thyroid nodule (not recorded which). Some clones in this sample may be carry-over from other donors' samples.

The CDR3 DNA sequence: TGTGCCAGCAGAAGATCGGGCGGGGAGCTGTTTTTT. Encoded protein: CASRRSGGELFF. The chain is built from TRBV28 and TRBJ2-2, with unresolved D. The CDR3 runs to 12 residues. The ends were cut back, 6 bases at V and 7 bases at J, with 9 bases in the middle. Germline loops: CDR1 MDHEN, CDR2 SYDVKM.